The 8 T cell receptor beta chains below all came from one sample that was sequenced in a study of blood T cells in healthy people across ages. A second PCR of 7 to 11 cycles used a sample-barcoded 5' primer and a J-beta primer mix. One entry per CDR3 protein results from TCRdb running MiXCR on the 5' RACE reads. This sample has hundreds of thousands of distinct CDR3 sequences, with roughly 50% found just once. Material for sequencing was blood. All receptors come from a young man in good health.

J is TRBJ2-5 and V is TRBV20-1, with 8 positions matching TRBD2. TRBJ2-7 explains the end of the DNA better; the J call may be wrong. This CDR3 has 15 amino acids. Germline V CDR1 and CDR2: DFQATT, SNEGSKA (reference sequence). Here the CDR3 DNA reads TGCAGTGCTAGAGCCATAGCGGGGTCGGTCCACGAGCAGTACTTC. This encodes CSARAIAGSVHEQYF.

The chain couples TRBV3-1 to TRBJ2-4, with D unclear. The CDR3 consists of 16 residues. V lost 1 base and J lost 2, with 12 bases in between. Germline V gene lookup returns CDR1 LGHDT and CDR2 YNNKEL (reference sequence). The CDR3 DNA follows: TGTGCCAGCAGCCAAGCTTCTGGATTCTCCAAAAACATTCAGTACTTC. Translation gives CASSQASGFSKNIQYF.

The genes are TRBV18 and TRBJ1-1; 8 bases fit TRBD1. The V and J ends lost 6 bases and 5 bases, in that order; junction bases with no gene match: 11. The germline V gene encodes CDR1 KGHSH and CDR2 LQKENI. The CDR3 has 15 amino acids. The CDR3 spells CASSPGETGVTEAFF. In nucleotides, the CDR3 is TGTGCCAGCTCCCCAGGCGAGACAGGGGTTACTGAAGCTTTCTTT.

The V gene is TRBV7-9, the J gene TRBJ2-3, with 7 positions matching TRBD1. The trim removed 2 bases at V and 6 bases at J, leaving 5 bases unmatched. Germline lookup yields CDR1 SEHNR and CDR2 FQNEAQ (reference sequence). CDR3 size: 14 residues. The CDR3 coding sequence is TGTGCCAGCAGCTTAAGCCTGGACAGGGATACGCAGTATTTT. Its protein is CASSLSLDRDTQYF. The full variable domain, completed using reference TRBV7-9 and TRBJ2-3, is DTGVSQNPRHKITKRGQNVTFRCDPISEHNRLYWYRQTLGQGPEFLTYFQNEAQLEKSRLLSDRFSAERPKGSFSTLEIQRTEQGDSAMYLCASSLSLDRDTQYFGPGTRLTVL.

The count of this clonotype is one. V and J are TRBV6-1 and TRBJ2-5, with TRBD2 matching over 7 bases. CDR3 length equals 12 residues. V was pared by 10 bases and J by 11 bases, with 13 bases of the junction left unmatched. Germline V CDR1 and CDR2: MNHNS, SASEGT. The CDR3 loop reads CATWGGAGEQYF. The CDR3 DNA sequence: TGTGCCACCTGGGGAGGGGCCGGAGAGCAGTACTTC.

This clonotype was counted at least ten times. The CDR3 nucleotides are TGTGCCAGCAGAAGGGGGGGCAGCGAGACCCAGTACTTC. It encodes CASRRGGSETQYF. This chain links TRBV6-5 with TRBJ2-5, with a weak D call TRBD2 (7 bases). Per the germline V gene, CDR1 is MNHEY and CDR2 is SVGAGI. The germline V and J ends were trimmed by 6 bases and 5 bases, with 13 bases remaining between them. The CDR3 is made up of 13 amino acids.

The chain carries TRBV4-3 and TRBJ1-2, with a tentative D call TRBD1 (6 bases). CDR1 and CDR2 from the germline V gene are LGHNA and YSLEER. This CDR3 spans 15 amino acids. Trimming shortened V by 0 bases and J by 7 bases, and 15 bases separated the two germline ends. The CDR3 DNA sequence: TGCGCCAGCAGCCAAGATGGGGGCGGCTTATTTGGCTACACCTTC. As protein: CASSQDGGGLFGYTF.

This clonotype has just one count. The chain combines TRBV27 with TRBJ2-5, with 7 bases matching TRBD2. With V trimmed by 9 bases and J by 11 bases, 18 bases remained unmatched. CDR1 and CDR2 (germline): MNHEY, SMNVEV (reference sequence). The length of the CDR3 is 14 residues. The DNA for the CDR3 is TGTGCCAGTATGGGGGGGATCGCCTACAATGAGCAGTACTTC. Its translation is CASMGGIAYNEQYF.